This T cell receptor (beta chain) came from a study of CD8 T cells in Susac syndrome. Trimming left V 1 base short and J 5 bases short, with 8 bases between. Germline-derived CDR1 and CDR2 are LGHDT and YNNKEL (reference sequence). CDR3 size: 14 residues. Study-level findings and limits: The study recognized that the number of individuals in its TCR sequencing and HLA analysis was relatively small.

Notes on this clonotype: Its antigen is as yet unknown.

An amount of RNA that ranged from roughly 0.45 to 1 ug was reverse transcribed with random hexamers. The immunoSEQ assay covered 54 Vbeta and 13 Jbeta segments for CDR3. TCRdb recomputed calls from the immunoSEQ multiplex PCR reads with MiXCR, one row per CDR3 protein. The data contain 150,000 to 200,000 distinct CDR3 sequences, 90% to 95% of them seen just once; the ten biggest clones take up roughly 0.13%. Specimen: CD4+ T cells from PBMCs. The chain uses TRBV3-1 and TRBJ2-2; the D is unclear. This sequence originates from a human donor in good health. The CDR3 sequence is CASSQVLGTGELFF. The CDR3 DNA reads as TGTGCCAGCAGCCAAGTGCTCGGGACCGGGGAGCTGTTTTTT.